This entry features one T cell receptor beta chain sequence. This specimen comes from a study of T cell responses to AZD1222 COVID-19 vaccine. Method: immunoSEQ multiplex PCR; TCRdb's copy keeps in-frame clones and lacks some. This sample carries tens of thousands of clones, around 84% of them seen once, and the ten largest clones take about 9.4%. Trimming took off 0 bases at V and 3 bases at J, with 10 bases between the two ends. The CDR3 contains 14 residues. Germline CDR1 SGHRS, CDR2 YFSETQ. Sequences were derived from peripheral blood, sampled on day 0 of AZD1222 vaccination. The TCR was taken from an adult in good health. The rearrangement joins TRBV5-1 to TRBJ2-7; D is unresolved. The CDR3 nucleotides are TGCGCCAGCAGCTTGGGTTGGTCCAGCTACGAGCAGTACTTC. It yields the protein CASSLGWSSYEQYF.